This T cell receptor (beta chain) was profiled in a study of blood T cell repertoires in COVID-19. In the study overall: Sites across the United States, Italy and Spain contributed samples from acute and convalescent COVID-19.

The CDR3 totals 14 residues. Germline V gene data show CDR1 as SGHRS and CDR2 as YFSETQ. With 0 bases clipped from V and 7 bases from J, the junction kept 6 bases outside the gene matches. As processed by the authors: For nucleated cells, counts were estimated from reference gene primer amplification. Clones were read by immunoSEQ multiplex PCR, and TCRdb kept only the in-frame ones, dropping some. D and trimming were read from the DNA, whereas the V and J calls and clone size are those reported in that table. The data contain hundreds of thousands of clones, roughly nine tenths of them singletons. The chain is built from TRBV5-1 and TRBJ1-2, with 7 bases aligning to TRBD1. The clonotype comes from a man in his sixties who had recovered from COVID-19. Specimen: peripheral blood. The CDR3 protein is CASSLERGGLGYTF. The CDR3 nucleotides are TGCGCCAGCAGCTTGGAACGAGGGGGCCTTGGCTACACCTTC.